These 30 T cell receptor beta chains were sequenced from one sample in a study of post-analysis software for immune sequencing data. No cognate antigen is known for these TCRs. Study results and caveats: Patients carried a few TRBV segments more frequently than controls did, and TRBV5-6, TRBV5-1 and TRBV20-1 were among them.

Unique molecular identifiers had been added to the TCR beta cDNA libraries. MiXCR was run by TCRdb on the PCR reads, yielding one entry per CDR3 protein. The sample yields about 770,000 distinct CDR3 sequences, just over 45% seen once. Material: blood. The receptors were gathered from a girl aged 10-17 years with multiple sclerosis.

The CDR3 loop reads CSARGQTYGYTF. CDR3 sequence (DNA): TGCAGTGCTAGAGGCCAGACTTATGGCTACACCTTC. The chain links TRBV20-1 to TRBJ1-2; D gene unclear. Germline CDR1 and CDR2: DFQATT and SNEGSKA (reference sequence). CDR3 length: 12 amino acids. Trimming took off 1 base at V and 5 bases at J, with 8 bases between the two ends.

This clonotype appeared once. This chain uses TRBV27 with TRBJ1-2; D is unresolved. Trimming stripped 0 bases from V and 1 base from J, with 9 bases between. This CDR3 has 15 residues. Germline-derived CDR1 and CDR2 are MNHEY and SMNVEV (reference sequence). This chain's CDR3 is CASSLSEVGNYGYTF. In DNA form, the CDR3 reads TGTGCCAGCAGTTTATCGGAGGTCGGTAACTATGGCTACACCTTC.

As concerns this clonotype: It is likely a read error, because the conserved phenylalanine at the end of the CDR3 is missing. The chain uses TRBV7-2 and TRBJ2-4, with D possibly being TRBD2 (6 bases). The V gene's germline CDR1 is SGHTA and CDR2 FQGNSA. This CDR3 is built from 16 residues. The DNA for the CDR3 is TGTGCCAGCAACTTAAGGTGGCGGGACTCACAAAACATTCAGTACCTC. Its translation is CASNLRWRDSQNIQYL.

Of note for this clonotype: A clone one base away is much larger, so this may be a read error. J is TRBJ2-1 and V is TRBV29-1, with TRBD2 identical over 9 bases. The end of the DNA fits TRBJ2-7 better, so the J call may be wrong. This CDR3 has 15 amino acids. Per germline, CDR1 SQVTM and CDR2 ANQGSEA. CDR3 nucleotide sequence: TGCAGCGTTGAAAGGGGGACTAGCTCCTACAATGAGCAGTACTTC. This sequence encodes CSVERGTSSYNEQYF.

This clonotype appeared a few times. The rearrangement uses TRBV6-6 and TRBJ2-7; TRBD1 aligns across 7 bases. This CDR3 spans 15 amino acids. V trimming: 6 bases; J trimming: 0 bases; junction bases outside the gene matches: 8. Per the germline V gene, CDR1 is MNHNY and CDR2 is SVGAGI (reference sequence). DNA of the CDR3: TGTGCCAGCAGCAACAGGGGAAGTAGCTCCTACGAGCAGTACTTC. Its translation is CASSNRGSSSYEQYF.

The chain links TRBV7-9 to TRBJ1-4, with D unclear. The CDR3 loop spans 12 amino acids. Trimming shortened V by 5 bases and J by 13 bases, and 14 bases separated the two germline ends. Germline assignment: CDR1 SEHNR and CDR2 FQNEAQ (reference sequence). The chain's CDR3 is CASSSLSGRLFF. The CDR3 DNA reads TGTGCCAGCAGCAGCTTATCGGGCAGACTGTTTTTT.

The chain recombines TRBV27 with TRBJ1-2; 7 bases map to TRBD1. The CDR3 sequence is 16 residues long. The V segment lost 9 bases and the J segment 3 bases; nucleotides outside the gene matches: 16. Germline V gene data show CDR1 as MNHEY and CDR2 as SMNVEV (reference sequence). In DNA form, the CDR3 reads TGTGCCAGTAGTCCCCGGACAGGCCGAGCTGACTATGGCTACACCTTC. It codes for CASSPRTGRADYGYTF.

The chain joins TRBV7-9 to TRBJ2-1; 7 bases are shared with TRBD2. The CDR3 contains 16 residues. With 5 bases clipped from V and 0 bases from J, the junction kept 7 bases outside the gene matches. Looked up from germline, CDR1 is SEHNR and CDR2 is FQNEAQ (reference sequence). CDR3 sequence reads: CASSPPTSSSYNEQFF. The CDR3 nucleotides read TGTGCCAGCAGCCCCCCGACTAGCAGCTCCTACAATGAGCAGTTCTTC.

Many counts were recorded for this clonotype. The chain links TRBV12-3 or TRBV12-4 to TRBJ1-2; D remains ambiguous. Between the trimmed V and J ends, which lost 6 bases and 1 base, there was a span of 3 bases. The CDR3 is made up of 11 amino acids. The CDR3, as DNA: TGTGCCAGCAGCCTTAACTATGGCTACACCTTC. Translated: CASSLNYGYTF.

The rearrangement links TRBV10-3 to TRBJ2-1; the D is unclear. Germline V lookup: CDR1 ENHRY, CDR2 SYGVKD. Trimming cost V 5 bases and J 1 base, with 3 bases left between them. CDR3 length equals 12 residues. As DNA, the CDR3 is TGTGCCATCAGTCAATCCTACAATGAGCAGTTCTTC. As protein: CAISQSYNEQFF.

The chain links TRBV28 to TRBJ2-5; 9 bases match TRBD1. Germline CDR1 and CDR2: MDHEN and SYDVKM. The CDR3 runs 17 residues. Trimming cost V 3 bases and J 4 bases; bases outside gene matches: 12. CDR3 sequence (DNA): TGTGCCAGCAGTTTTTCCCCTCGTACAGGGGGCCGAGAGACCCAGTACTTC. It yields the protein CASSFSPRTGGRETQYF.

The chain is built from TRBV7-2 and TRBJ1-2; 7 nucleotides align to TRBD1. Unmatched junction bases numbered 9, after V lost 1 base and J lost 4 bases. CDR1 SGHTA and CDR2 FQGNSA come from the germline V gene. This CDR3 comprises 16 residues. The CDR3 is CASSLESTGSGYGYTF. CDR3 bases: TGTGCCAGCAGCTTAGAGTCGACAGGGTCGGGCTATGGCTACACCTTC.

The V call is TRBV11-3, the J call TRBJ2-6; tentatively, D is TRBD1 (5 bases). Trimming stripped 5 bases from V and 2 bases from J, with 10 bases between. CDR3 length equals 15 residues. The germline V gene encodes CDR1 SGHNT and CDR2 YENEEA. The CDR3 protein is CASSISRAGANVLTF. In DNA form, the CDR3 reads TGTGCCAGCAGCATAAGCAGGGCTGGGGCCAACGTCCTGACTTTC.

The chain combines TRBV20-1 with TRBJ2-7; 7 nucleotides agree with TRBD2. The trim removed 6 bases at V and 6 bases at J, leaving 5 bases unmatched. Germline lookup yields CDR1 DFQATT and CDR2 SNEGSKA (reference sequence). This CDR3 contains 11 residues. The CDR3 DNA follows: TGCAGTGCCAGATCTAGCGGCGAGCAGTACTTC. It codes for CSARSSGEQYF.

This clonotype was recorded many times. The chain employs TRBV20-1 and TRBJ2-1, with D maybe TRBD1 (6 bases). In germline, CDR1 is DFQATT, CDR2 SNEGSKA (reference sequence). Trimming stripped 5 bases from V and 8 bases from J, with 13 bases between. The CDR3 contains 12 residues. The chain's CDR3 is CSARRQDHEQFF. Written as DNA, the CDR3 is TGCAGTGCTCGCCGACAGGACCATGAGCAGTTCTTC.

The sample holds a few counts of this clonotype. CDR3 DNA sequence: TGTGCCAGCAGCTTACCCTCGACTAGCGGGAGGGAGCTATACAATGAGCAGTTCTTC. Translation gives CASSLPSTSGRELYNEQFF. The rearrangement joins TRBV7-9 to TRBJ2-1, with TRBD2 identical over 14 bases. The germline gives CDR1 SEHNR, CDR2 FQNEAQ (reference sequence). The CDR3 covers 19 residues. Trimming removed 2 bases from V and 4 bases from J; junction bases left unmatched: 10.

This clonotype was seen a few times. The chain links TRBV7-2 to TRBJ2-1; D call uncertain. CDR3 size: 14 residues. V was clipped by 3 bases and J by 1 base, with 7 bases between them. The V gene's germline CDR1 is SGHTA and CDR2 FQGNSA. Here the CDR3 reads CASSLQASYNEQFF. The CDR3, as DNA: TGTGCCAGCAGCTTGCAAGCTTCCTACAATGAGCAGTTCTTC.

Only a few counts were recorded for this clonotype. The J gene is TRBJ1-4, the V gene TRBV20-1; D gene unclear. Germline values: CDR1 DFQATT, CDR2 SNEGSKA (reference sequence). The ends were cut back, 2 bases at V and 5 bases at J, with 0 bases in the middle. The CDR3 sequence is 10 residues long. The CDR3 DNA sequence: TGCAGTGCTAGAAATGAAAAACTGTTTTTT. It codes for CSARNEKLFF.

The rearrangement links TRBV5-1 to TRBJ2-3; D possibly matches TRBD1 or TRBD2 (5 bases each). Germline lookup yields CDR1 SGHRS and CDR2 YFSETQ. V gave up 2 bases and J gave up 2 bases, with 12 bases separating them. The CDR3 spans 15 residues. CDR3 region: CASSFGTGDTDTQYF. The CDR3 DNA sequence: TGCGCCAGCAGCTTCGGGACGGGCGACACAGATACGCAGTATTTT.

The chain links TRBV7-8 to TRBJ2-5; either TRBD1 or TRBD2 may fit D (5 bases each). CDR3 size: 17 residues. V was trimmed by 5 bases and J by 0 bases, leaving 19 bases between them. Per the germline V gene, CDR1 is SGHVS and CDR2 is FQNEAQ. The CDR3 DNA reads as TGTGCCAGCAGCCCACCAGAGCCGGGACGGAACCAAGAGACCCAGTACTTC. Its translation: CASSPPEPGRNQETQYF.

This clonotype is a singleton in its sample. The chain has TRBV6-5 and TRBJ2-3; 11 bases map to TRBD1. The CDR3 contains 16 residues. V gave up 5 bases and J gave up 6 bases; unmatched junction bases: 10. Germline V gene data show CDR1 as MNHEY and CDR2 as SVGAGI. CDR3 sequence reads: CASSPTGQGGVDTQYF. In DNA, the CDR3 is TGTGCCAGCAGTCCAACGGGACAGGGGGGGGTGGATACGCAGTATTTT.

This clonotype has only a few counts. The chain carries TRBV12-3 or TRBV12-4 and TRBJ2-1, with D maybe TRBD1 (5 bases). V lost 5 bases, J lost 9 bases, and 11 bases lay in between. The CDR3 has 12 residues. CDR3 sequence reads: CASSQDTGEQFF. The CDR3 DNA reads TGTGCCAGCAGTCAGGACACCGGTGAGCAGTTCTTC.

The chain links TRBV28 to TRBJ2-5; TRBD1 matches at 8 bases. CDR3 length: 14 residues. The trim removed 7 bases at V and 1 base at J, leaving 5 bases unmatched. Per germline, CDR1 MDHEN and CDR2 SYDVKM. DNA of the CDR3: TGTGCCAGCACTGGACAGGGCATCCAAGAGACCCAGTACTTC. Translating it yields CASTGQGIQETQYF. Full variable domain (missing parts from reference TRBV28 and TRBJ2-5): DVKVTQSSRYLVKRTGEKVFLECVQDMDHENMFWYRQDPGLGLRLIYFSYDVKMKEKGDIPEGYSVSREKKERFSLILESASTNQTSMYLCASTGQGIQETQYFGPGTRLLVL.

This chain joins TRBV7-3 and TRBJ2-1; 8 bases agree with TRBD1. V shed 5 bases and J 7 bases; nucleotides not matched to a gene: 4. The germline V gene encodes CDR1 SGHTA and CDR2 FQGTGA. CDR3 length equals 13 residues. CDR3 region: CASSPGGRNEQFF. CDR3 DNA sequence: TGTGCCAGCAGCCCAGGGGGCAGGAATGAGCAGTTCTTC. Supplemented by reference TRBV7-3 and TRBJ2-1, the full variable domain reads GAGVSQTPSNKVTEKGKYVELRCDPISGHTALYWYRQSLGQGPEFLIYFQGTGAADDSGLPNDRFFAVRPEGSVSTLKIQRTERGDSAVYLCASSPGGRNEQFFGPGTRLTVL.

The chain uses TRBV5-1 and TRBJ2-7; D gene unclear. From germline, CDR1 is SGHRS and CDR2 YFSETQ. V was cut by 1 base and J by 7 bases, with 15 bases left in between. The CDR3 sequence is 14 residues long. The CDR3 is CASSLTASFEEQYF. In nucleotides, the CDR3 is TGCGCCAGCAGCTTGACTGCCAGTTTTGAAGAGCAGTACTTC.

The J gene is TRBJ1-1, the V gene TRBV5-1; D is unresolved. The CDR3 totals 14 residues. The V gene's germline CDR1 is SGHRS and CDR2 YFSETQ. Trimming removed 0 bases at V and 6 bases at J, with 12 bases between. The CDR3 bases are TGCGCCAGCAGCTTGGGTGGGGAGGTCGCTGAAGCTTTCTTT. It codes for CASSLGGEVAEAFF.

In nucleotides, the CDR3 is TGTGCCAGCACCAACCGGGACATAAATCAGCCCCAGCATTTT. Amino acids: CASTNRDINQPQHF. This chain links TRBV6-6 with TRBJ1-5, with D perhaps TRBD1 (6 bases). Germline V gene data show CDR1 as MNHNY and CDR2 as SVGAGI (reference sequence). The CDR3 covers 14 residues. The V end was cut by 7 bases, the J end by 4 bases, with 14 bases between.

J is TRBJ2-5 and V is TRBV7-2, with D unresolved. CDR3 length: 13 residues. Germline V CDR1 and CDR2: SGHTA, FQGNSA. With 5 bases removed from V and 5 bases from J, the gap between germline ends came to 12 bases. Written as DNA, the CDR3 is TGTGCCAGCAGCGCGGTAGCTGGTGAGACCCAGTACTTC. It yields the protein CASSAVAGETQYF.

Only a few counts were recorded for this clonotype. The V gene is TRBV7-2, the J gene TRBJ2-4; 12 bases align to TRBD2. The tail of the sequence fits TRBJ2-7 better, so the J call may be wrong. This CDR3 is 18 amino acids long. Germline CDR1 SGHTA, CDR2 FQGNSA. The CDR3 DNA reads TGTGCCAGCAGCTTAGCTGCGCTAGCGGGAGGGCCATCTGGCGAGCAGTACTTC. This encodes CASSLAALAGGPSGEQYF.

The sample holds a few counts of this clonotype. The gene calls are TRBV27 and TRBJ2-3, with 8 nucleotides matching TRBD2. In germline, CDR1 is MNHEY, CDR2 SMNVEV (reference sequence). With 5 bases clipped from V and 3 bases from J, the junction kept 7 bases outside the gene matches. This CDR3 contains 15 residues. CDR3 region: CASSNLAGSTDTQYF. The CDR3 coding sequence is TGTGCCAGCAGTAACCTAGCGGGTAGTACAGATACGCAGTATTTT.